Below, one T cell receptor beta chain is given with its context. Its antigen is as yet unknown. No conserved phenylalanine or tryptophan ends this CDR3, so it is likely a read error. This table comes from immunoSEQ multiplex PCR, and its TCRdb copy is limited to in-frame clones, with some not included. The data contain 2 million to 2.5 million clones, approximately 94% of them singletons. This entry is derived from a study of shared clonotypes between healthy human individuals. Overall study context: Each donor's CD8 memory used one plate, CD8 naive two, each CD4 subset three.

The donors, healthy adults who were HIV-negative, had experienced no recent acute infections or vaccinations. Study-level findings and limits: Clonotypes shared by all four donors outscored non-shared clonotypes in generation probability. Rarefaction curves obtained for sorted subsets showed sequencing incomplete despite large depth.

The V end was cut by 0 bases, the J end by 0 bases, with 5 bases between. CDR1 is MGHRA, CDR2 YSYEKL, per germline. The CDR3 totals 14 residues. The chain joins TRBV4-1 to TRBJ1-1, with unresolved D. Sequencing input: naive CD4+ T cells sorted from blood. The subset denotes: CD45RA+ positively selected. The receptor was isolated from a man younger than 30 in good health. CDR3 sequence (DNA): TGCGCCAGCAGCCAAGAGCTCATGAACACTGAAGCTTTCCTT. The encoded protein is CASSQELMNTEAFL.